This T cell receptor (beta chain) was captured by sequencing in a study of shared clonotypes between healthy human individuals. Donation came from healthy HIV-negative adults that had no recent acute infections or vaccinations. Trimming cost V 5 bases and J 3 bases, with 9 bases left between them. The CDR3 length is 13 residues. Germline loops: CDR1 SGHNT, CDR2 YYREEE (reference sequence). Some clones are missing from TCRdb's copy, which holds only in-frame ones; the method was immunoSEQ multiplex PCR. The sample includes over a million clones, around 97% of them seen just once. The sequence came from a man aged 25 to 40 in good health. The sample taken for sequencing was naive CD4+ T cells sorted from blood. Indicated subset: CD45RA+ positively selected. This chain connects TRBV5-4 to TRBJ2-1; D is possibly TRBD2 (5 bases). DNA for the CDR3: TGTGCCAGCAGGAAGGAGGACTACAATGAGCAGTTCTTC. This codes for CASRKEDYNEQFF.